The T cell receptor beta chain described here comes from a study of blood T cell repertoires in COVID-19. Study in general: The United States, Italy and Spain provided the acute and convalescent COVID-19 samples. PBMCs, B-cell-depleted T cells, or T cells provided the cDNA or gDNA that made up the material.

Authors' methods: Researchers report that nucleated cell counts were estimated from reference gene primer amplification. Clones were read by immunoSEQ multiplex PCR, and TCRdb kept only the in-frame ones, dropping some. The V and J calls and the clone size are those of that table, but D and trimming were determined from the DNA. There are 95,000 or so clones in the sample; 86% occur only once, and 1% to 1.5% lies in the top ten. The CDR3 is made up of 16 amino acids. The J segment lost 5 bases and the V segment lost 7 bases, leaving 13 bases of the junction unmatched. Germline V lookup: CDR1 LNHDA, CDR2 SQIVND (reference sequence).

The sequencing sample was made of peripheral blood. The TCR comes from a man at least 80 years old with active or convalescent COVID-19. The rearrangement joins TRBV19 to TRBJ1-5, with 8 bases aligning to TRBD1. The chain's CDR3 is CASTWWTGSLDQPQHF. CDR3 in DNA: TGTGCCAGTACTTGGTGGACAGGGTCCTTGGATCAGCCCCAGCATTTT.